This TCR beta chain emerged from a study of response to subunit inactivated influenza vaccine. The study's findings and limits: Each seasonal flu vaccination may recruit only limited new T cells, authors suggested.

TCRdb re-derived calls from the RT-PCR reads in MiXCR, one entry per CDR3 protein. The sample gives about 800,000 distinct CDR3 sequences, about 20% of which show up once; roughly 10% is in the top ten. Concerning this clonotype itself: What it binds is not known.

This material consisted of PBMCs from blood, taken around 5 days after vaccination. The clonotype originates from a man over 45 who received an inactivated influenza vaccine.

The CDR3 spells CASSPRGQGAGTQFF. The CDR3, as DNA: TGTGCCAGCAGCCCAAGGGGACAGGGGGCCGGAACGCAGTTCTTC. This sequence joins TRBV7-3 and TRBJ2-1; the match to TRBD1 covers 12 bases. Germline V gene data show CDR1 as SGHTA and CDR2 as FQGTGA. CDR3 length: 15 residues. V dropped 5 bases and J dropped 12; count of bases not matched to a gene: 11.